Below, one T cell receptor (beta chain) is given with its context. Antigen: not known. This sample stems from a study of cytomegalovirus exposure and HLA in healthy donors. Overall study results and limits: Solely CMV serostatus was available to characterize immune exposure.

The CDR3 totals 15 residues. The PCR had 60 Vbeta and 13 Jbeta primers. Per the study methods: About 11 million of the 60 million to 80 million unique TCR beta chains counted in a later analysis were shared. Sequenced by immunoSEQ multiplex PCR; TCRdb stores in-frame clones only, minus some. That table furnishes V, J and clone size, whereas the DNA furnished D and trimming. The sample shows 130,000 to 150,000 clones, 70% to 80% of them seen only once. The clonotype originates from a male donor in good health and CMV-seronegative. The chain links TRBV21-1 to TRBJ1-5; the DNA was not used to check the table's D call, TRBD1. TRBV21-1 is deemed a pseudogene. The source material was PBMCs. The CDR3 here is CASNSQGAGGQPQHF. DNA for the CDR3: TGTGCCAGCAATTCACAGGGGGCAGGAGGACAGCCCCAGCATTTT.